This is a list of T cell receptor beta chains from one sample in a study of blood T cell repertoires in COVID-19. Sequenced by immunoSEQ multiplex PCR; TCRdb stores in-frame clones only, minus some. The sample contains about 210,000 clones, about 82% of which appear only once. The specimen was peripheral blood. These receptors originate from a woman aged 70-85 years with COVID-19, enrolled during active disease. CDR3s include the opening cysteine and the closing phenylalanine or tryptophan. The order of the fields is V gene, D gene, clone size, J gene, CDR3 protein, CDR3 DNA. A D gene is named only where the DNA matches it firmly. Not every row has a clone size; where given, it reads once, few, many or a size class.

v_gene: TRBV18
d_gene: NA
abundance: few
j_gene: TRBJ1-2
CDR3aa: CASSPSRVTDGYTF
CDR3nt: TGTGCCAGCTCCCCCTCTCGGGTAACTGATGGCTACACCTTC

v_gene: TRBV28
d_gene: NA
abundance: few
j_gene: TRBJ1-4
CDR3aa: CASSLGGATNEKLFF
CDR3nt: TGTGCCAGCAGTTTAGGGGGGGCAACTAATGAAAAACTGTTTTTT

v_gene: TRBV15
d_gene: NA
abundance: NA
j_gene: TRBJ2-2
CDR3aa: CATSNRVTDTGELFF
CDR3nt: TGTGCCACCAGCAACAGGGTAACCGACACCGGGGAGCTGTTTTTT

v_gene: TRBV3-1/TRBV3-2
d_gene: TRBD2
abundance: NA
j_gene: TRBJ2-2
CDR3aa: CASSQTLGTSGANTGELFF
CDR3nt: TGTGCCAGCAGCCAAACCCTTGGGACTAGCGGAGCAAACACCGGGGAGCTGTTTTTT

v_gene: TRBV19
d_gene: NA
abundance: few
j_gene: TRBJ2-1
CDR3aa: CASSEAYGEQFF
CDR3nt: TGTGCCAGTTCGGAAGCCTACGGGGAGCAGTTCTTC

v_gene: TRBV5-1
d_gene: NA
abundance: once
j_gene: TRBJ1-1
CDR3aa: CASSLEIMNTEAFF
CDR3nt: TGCGCCAGCAGCTTAGAGATAATGAACACTGAAGCTTTCTTT

v_gene: TRBV18
d_gene: TRBD2
abundance: NA
j_gene: TRBJ2-3
CDR3aa: CASSPRLAEGDTQYF
CDR3nt: TGTGCCAGCTCCCCTAGACTAGCGGAGGGAGATACGCAGTATTTT

v_gene: TRBV2
d_gene: NA
abundance: NA
j_gene: TRBJ2-2
CDR3aa: CASSSTPGTGELFF
CDR3nt: TGTGCCAGCAGTTCGACTCCTGGCACCGGGGAGCTGTTTTTT

v_gene: TRBV7-3
d_gene: TRBD1
abundance: NA
j_gene: TRBJ2-2
CDR3aa: CASSPPGRGTGELFF
CDR3nt: TGTGCCAGCAGCCCCCCGGGCAGGGGGACCGGGGAGCTGTTTTTT

v_gene: TRBV7-2
d_gene: NA
abundance: NA
j_gene: TRBJ1-6
CDR3aa: CASSSQGPLHF
CDR3nt: TGTGCCAGCAGCTCACAGGGACCCCTCCACTTT

v_gene: TRBV10-3
d_gene: NA
abundance: NA
j_gene: TRBJ1-1
CDR3aa: CAISPGRGDTEAFF
CDR3nt: TGTGCCATCAGCCCCGGGCGGGGGGACACTGAAGCTTTCTTT

v_gene: TRBV19
d_gene: TRBD1
abundance: NA
j_gene: TRBJ1-2
CDR3aa: CASSTERQGENYGYTF
CDR3nt: TGTGCCAGTAGTACAGAAAGACAGGGAGAGAACTATGGCTACACCTTC

v_gene: TRBV19
d_gene: TRBD2
abundance: NA
j_gene: TRBJ2-7
CDR3aa: CASSLLAGAREQYF
CDR3nt: TGTGCCAGTAGCCTACTAGCGGGAGCGCGGGAGCAGTACTTC

v_gene: TRBV19
d_gene: TRBD1
abundance: once
j_gene: TRBJ1-5
CDR3aa: CASSPSTGRSNQPQHF
CDR3nt: TGTGCCAGTAGTCCATCGACAGGGCGTAGCAATCAGCCCCAGCATTTT

v_gene: TRBV5-5
d_gene: NA
abundance: NA
j_gene: TRBJ1-1
CDR3aa: CASSLEGAKNTEAFF
CDR3nt: TGTGCCAGCAGCCTCGAAGGGGCGAAGAACACTGAAGCTTTCTTT

v_gene: TRBV6-6
d_gene: NA
abundance: NA
j_gene: TRBJ2-2
CDR3aa: CASSLPRDTGELFF
CDR3nt: TGTGCCAGCAGTTTGCCGCGGGACACCGGGGAGCTGTTTTTT

v_gene: TRBV6-5
d_gene: TRBD2
abundance: once
j_gene: TRBJ2-1
CDR3aa: CASSSLAGSYNEQFF
CDR3nt: TGTGCCAGCAGTTCACTAGCGGGATCCTACAATGAGCAGTTCTTC

v_gene: TRBV27
d_gene: NA
abundance: NA
j_gene: TRBJ2-2
CDR3aa: CASSLFRSAGELFF
CDR3nt: TGTGCCAGCAGTTTATTTAGGAGCGCCGGGGAGCTGTTTTTT

v_gene: TRBV19
d_gene: TRBD2
abundance: NA
j_gene: TRBJ2-7
CDR3aa: CASSSRATSGSYEQYF
CDR3nt: TGTGCCAGTAGCTCGAGGGCGACTAGCGGGTCCTACGAGCAGTACTTC

v_gene: TRBV30
d_gene: TRBD1
abundance: once
j_gene: TRBJ1-5
CDR3aa: CAWGLSGGWSNQPQHF
CDR3nt: TGTGCCTGGGGCCTCTCAGGGGGCTGGAGCAATCAGCCCCAGCATTTT

v_gene: TRBV2
d_gene: TRBD1
abundance: once
j_gene: TRBJ1-2
CDR3aa: CASSIDRDYGYTF
CDR3nt: TGTGCCAGCAGTATTGACAGGGACTATGGCTACACCTTC

v_gene: TRBV5-6
d_gene: NA
abundance: NA
j_gene: TRBJ1-6
CDR3aa: CASSPPLPTGLWYSPLHF
CDR3nt: TGTGCCAGCAGCCCGCCCCTCCCCACAGGGCTCTGGTATTCACCCCTCCACTTT

v_gene: TRBV7-6
d_gene: NA
abundance: NA
j_gene: TRBJ2-5
CDR3aa: CASSFLAEETQYF
CDR3nt: TGTGCCAGCAGCTTTCTAGCTGAAGAGACCCAGTACTTC

v_gene: TRBV18
d_gene: NA
abundance: few
j_gene: TRBJ1-2
CDR3aa: CASSPLGGGYTF
CDR3nt: TGTGCCAGCTCACCACTCGGGGGAGGCTACACCTTC

v_gene: TRBV5-8
d_gene: TRBD1
abundance: NA
j_gene: TRBJ1-5
CDR3aa: CASSSGQGNQPQHF
CDR3nt: TGTGCCAGCAGCTCGGGACAGGGCAATCAGCCCCAGCATTTT

v_gene: TRBV19
d_gene: NA
abundance: NA
j_gene: TRBJ1-1
CDR3aa: CASSGGPGVFRDTEAFF
CDR3nt: TGTGCCAGTAGTGGCGGGCCAGGTGTTTTTAGGGACACTGAAGCTTTCTTT

v_gene: TRBV19
d_gene: NA
abundance: NA
j_gene: TRBJ1-2
CDR3aa: CASSINLGANYGYTF
CDR3nt: TGTGCCAGTAGTATAAACCTGGGGGCAAACTATGGCTACACCTTC

v_gene: TRBV21-1
d_gene: NA
abundance: NA
j_gene: TRBJ1-2
CDR3aa: CASSSRQGITYGYTF
CDR3nt: TGTGCCAGCAGCTCCCGACAGGGTATTACCTATGGCTACACCTTC

v_gene: TRBV3-1/TRBV3-2
d_gene: TRBD1
abundance: NA
j_gene: TRBJ2-6
CDR3aa: CASSRGGRTGTGVSGANVLTF
CDR3nt: TGTGCCAGCAGCCGCGGGGGGCGAACCGGGACAGGGGTCTCTGGGGCCAACGTCCTGACTTTC

v_gene: TRBV28
d_gene: TRBD1
abundance: NA
j_gene: TRBJ1-2
CDR3aa: CASSLPGDRGLVYGYTF
CDR3nt: TGTGCCAGCAGTTTACCCGGGGACAGGGGGCTCGTCTATGGCTACACCTTC

v_gene: TRBV10-2
d_gene: NA
abundance: few
j_gene: TRBJ1-3
CDR3aa: CASSESWAGNTIYF
CDR3nt: TGCGCCAGCAGTGAGTCGTGGGCGGGAAACACCATATATTTT

v_gene: TRBV9
d_gene: TRBD2
abundance: NA
j_gene: TRBJ2-2
CDR3aa: CASSVGVAGPNTGELFF
CDR3nt: TGTGCCAGCAGCGTAGGAGTAGCGGGACCGAACACCGGGGAGCTGTTTTTT

v_gene: TRBV12-5
d_gene: TRBD1
abundance: NA
j_gene: TRBJ2-7
CDR3aa: CASGLGTGTYEQYF
CDR3nt: TGTGCTAGTGGTTTAGGGACAGGGACCTACGAGCAGTACTTC

v_gene: TRBV5-5
d_gene: NA
abundance: few
j_gene: TRBJ1-5
CDR3aa: CASSSGEGNQPQHF
CDR3nt: TGTGCCAGCAGCTCCGGGGAGGGGAATCAGCCCCAGCATTTT

v_gene: TRBV7-2
d_gene: TRBD1
abundance: NA
j_gene: TRBJ1-5
CDR3aa: CASSLDRGQLIQPQHF
CDR3nt: TGTGCCAGCAGCTTAGACCGGGGACAGCTGATTCAGCCCCAGCATTTT

v_gene: TRBV7-2
d_gene: NA
abundance: NA
j_gene: TRBJ1-3
CDR3aa: CASSLSGGSGNTIYF
CDR3nt: TGTGCCAGCAGCTTATCGGGGGGCTCTGGAAACACCATATATTTT

v_gene: TRBV19
d_gene: NA
abundance: NA
j_gene: TRBJ1-5
CDR3aa: CASERRGETQHF
CDR3nt: TGTGCCAGTGAACGGCGGGGGGAGACCCAGCATTTT

v_gene: TRBV6-5
d_gene: TRBD1
abundance: NA
j_gene: TRBJ2-7
CDR3aa: CASSYSTGVSYEQYF
CDR3nt: TGTGCCAGCAGTTACTCTACAGGGGTATCCTACGAGCAGTACTTC

v_gene: TRBV6-5
d_gene: NA
abundance: NA
j_gene: TRBJ1-6
CDR3aa: CASSYSADWNSPLHF
CDR3nt: TGTGCCAGCAGTTACTCCGCGGACTGGAATTCACCCCTCCACTTT

v_gene: TRBV10-3
d_gene: TRBD1
abundance: NA
j_gene: TRBJ1-2
CDR3aa: CAISPTQVGTGVSGYTF
CDR3nt: TGTGCCATCAGTCCCACTCAAGTTGGGACAGGGGTATCAGGCTACACCTTC

v_gene: TRBV4-3
d_gene: NA
abundance: NA
j_gene: TRBJ2-3
CDR3aa: CASSQGHRTHTDTQYF
CDR3nt: TGCGCCAGCAGCCAAGGACATAGAACCCACACAGATACGCAGTATTTT